Listed below are T cell receptor beta chains from one sample, sequenced in a study of identifying expanded T cells in peripheral blood. TCRdb's table, derived via immunoSEQ multiplex PCR, lists solely in-frame clones and lacks some. The profile shows around 90,000 clones, around 88% of them singletons. The specimen sequenced was blood. Source of these receptors: a person between 18 and 75 years old in good health. The CDR3 runs from the conserved cysteine through the conserved F or W.

J,V,CDR3
TRBJ2-5,TRBV5-4,CASSLNKRGGGETQYF
TRBJ2-1,TRBV10-3,CATEGDPYNEQFF
TRBJ1-2,TRBV6-5,CATVQGGYGYTF
TRBJ2-3,TRBV7-3,CASSLDLAGPDTQYF
TRBJ2-5,TRBV7-2,CASSLGLGKETQYF
TRBJ1-2,TRBV28,CASNDEGAYGYTF
TRBJ1-1,TRBV5-1,CASSLRVGNTEAFF
TRBJ2-7,TRBV6-1,CASSEVGSGSDEQYF
TRBJ2-2,TRBV21-1,CASSNLVGELFF
TRBJ2-2,TRBV6-4,CASSDSSANTGELFF
TRBJ2-1,TRBV19,CASSKGSGTSYNEQFF
TRBJ2-1,TRBV28,CASTLPDRGVYNEQFF
TRBJ2-6,TRBV5-4,CASSPPLKPASGANVLTF
TRBJ1-5,TRBV7-9,CASSDIGGAGHQPQHF
TRBJ1-5,TRBV6-5,CASSYRQGFNQPQHF
TRBJ2-3,TRBV4-1,CASSQGLNPDTQYF
TRBJ2-3,TRBV6-4,CASSDGGDTDTQYF
TRBJ1-1,TRBV7-3,CASSLTLGTDEAFF
TRBJ2-2,TRBV18,CASTRVTNTGELFF
TRBJ2-7,TRBV7-6,CASSLGRTSGTPGEQYF
TRBJ2-3,TRBV4-3,CASSERDTQYF
TRBJ1-5,TRBV2,CASCPGRGNQPQHF
TRBJ2-7,TRBV5-4,CASSRQGRYEQYF
TRBJ1-2,TRBV10-3,CAIKSQGATANYGYTF
TRBJ1-4,TRBV6-1,CASTRSVGTNEKLFF
TRBJ2-7,TRBV5-1,CATAPGVGSYEQYF
TRBJ1-6,TRBV10-3,CAISDGAEINSPLHF
TRBJ1-2,TRBV15,CATSRTGGDYGYTF
TRBJ1-4,TRBV5-1,CASSLAGGATNEKLFF
TRBJ1-2,TRBV28,CASSFRSYGYTF
TRBJ2-1,TRBV27,CASSLSLADGEQFF
TRBJ1-4,TRBV15,CATSRDAGRNEKLFF
TRBJ2-7,TRBV10-3,CAISRDRGAYEQYF
TRBJ2-2,TRBV6-4,CASKASDAGELFF
TRBJ2-7,TRBV2,CASSKDRGDYEQYF
TRBJ2-5,TRBV7-9,CASSLLAGLAIETQYF
TRBJ2-3,TRBV6-4,CASSDSETGGTDTQYF
TRBJ2-5,TRBV4-2,CASAGGEGRFMYQETQYF
TRBJ2-5,TRBV30,CAWRPLAGDETQYF
TRBJ1-2,TRBV5-1,CASSLAWGLGYGYTF
TRBJ1-2,TRBV4-2,CASSQVATGALANYGYTF
TRBJ1-2,TRBV9,CASSTNRDGYTF
TRBJ1-1,TRBV5-5,CASSPRGDTEAFF
TRBJ2-2,TRBV6-1,CASDPGIASSGELFF
TRBJ2-1,TRBV6-5,CASGLGNYNEQFF
TRBJ1-6,TRBV6-1,CASRTGQGGSPLHF
TRBJ2-7,TRBV2,CASTFSGYEQYF
TRBJ2-7,TRBV27,CASAALGTSVTYEQYF
TRBJ2-7,TRBV7-2,CASSPSGYEQYF
TRBJ2-5,TRBV14,CASSLGQKETQYF
TRBJ2-1,TRBV7-2,CASSRVSGTGYNEQFF
TRBJ1-3,TRBV9,CASSYLTGAGSGNTIYF